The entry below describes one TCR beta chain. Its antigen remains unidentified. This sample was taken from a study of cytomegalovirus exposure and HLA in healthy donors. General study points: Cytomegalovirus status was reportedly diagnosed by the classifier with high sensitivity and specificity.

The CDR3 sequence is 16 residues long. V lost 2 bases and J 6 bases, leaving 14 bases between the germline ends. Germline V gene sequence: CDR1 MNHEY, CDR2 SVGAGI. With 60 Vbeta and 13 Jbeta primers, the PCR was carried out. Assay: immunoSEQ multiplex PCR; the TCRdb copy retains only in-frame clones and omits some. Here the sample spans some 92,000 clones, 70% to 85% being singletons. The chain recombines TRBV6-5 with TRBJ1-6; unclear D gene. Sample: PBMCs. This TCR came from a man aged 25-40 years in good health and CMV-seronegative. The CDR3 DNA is TGTGCCAGCAGTTACGCCAGGCCCCCGGTTAATTCACCCCTCCACTTT. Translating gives CASSYARPPVNSPLHF.